Presented here are 16 T cell receptor beta chains from one specimen sequenced in a study of cytomegalovirus exposure and HLA in healthy donors. 13 Jbeta primers and 60 Vbeta primers were used for the PCR. This table comes from immunoSEQ multiplex PCR, and its TCRdb copy is limited to in-frame clones, with some not included. The sample lists 120,000 or so clones, roughly 80% occurring once. Material: PBMCs. The receptors shown here come from a man aged 50 to 59 in good health and CMV-seronegative.

The V call is TRBV5-6, the J call TRBJ2-3; weak D call: TRBD2 (6 bases). The CDR3 consists of 16 residues. Germline loops: CDR1 SGHDT, CDR2 YYEEEE. V was trimmed by 3 bases and J by 3 bases, leaving 17 bases between them. The CDR3 DNA reads as TGTGCCAGCAGCTCCCGCGGGGACGGTTGGACAGATACGCAGTATTTT. As protein: CASSSRGDGWTDTQYF.

The chain joins TRBV28 to TRBJ2-5, with a tentative D call TRBD1 (5 bases). V was cut by 8 bases and J by 7 bases, with 14 bases left in between. Germline V lookup: CDR1 MDHEN, CDR2 SYDVKM. This CDR3 is built from 12 residues. CDR3 DNA sequence: TGTGCCAGCCAGGGCCCGTCGGTGACCCAGTACTTC. This sequence encodes CASQGPSVTQYF.

This sequence joins TRBV5-4 and TRBJ2-2; possible D gene TRBD2, 5 bases. Germline V gives CDR1 SGHNT, CDR2 YYREEE (reference sequence). This CDR3 region has 13 residues. Trimming took 7 bases from V and 6 from J, leaving 13 bases between them. The CDR3 sequence is CASGRTPPGELFF. The CDR3 DNA sequence: TGTGCCAGCGGACGGACTCCTCCCGGGGAGCTGTTTTTT.

This clone was seen only a few times. V gene TRBV5-1 combines with J gene TRBJ1-5; TRBD1 is a possible D gene (6 bases). The CDR3 totals 15 residues. The V end was cut by 4 bases, the J end by 5 bases, with 16 bases between. The germline V gene encodes CDR1 SGHRS and CDR2 YFSETQ. The CDR3 region has the DNA TGCGCCAGCAGCACCTCCGGGGGGCAGGATCAGCCCCAGCATTTT. This translates into CASSTSGGQDQPQHF.

This rearrangement joins TRBV10-3 to TRBJ2-3; D is perhaps TRBD2 (6 bases). CDR3 length: 15 amino acids. Looked up from germline, CDR1 is ENHRY and CDR2 is SYGVKD. V was clipped by 4 bases and J by 0 bases, with 11 bases between them. The CDR3 DNA is TGTGCCATCAGTGGAGCTAGCGTCAGCACAGATACGCAGTATTTT. It translates to CAISGASVSTDTQYF.

This clone appeared a few times. This chain connects TRBV6-1 to TRBJ1-3; the D gene is possibly TRBD1 (5 bases). CDR3 length equals 13 residues. Per germline, CDR1 MNHNS and CDR2 SASEGT. CDR3 loop: CGGEGSVGNTIYF. CDR3 bases: TGTGGGGGGGAGGGATCGGTCGGAAACACCATATATTTT.

This clone was seen a handful of times. The chain carries TRBV11-3 and TRBJ1-2, with TRBD1 identical over 7 bases. The J segment lost 7 bases and the V segment lost 1 base, leaving 15 bases of the junction unmatched. Germline V lookup: CDR1 SGHNT, CDR2 YENEEA. The CDR3 contains 17 residues. This chain's CDR3 is CASSLARRQGQIFGYTF. The CDR3 bases are TGTGCCAGCAGCTTAGCTAGGCGACAGGGTCAGATATTTGGCTACACCTTC.

This chain connects TRBV5-4 to TRBJ2-2; the match to TRBD1 covers 11 bases. Germline V gene data show CDR1 as SGHNT and CDR2 as YYREEE (reference sequence). Germline trimming cut 3 bases from V and 7 bases from J; bases unmatched to any gene: 5. The CDR3 runs to 15 residues. The CDR3 bases are TGTGCCAGCAGCTCCCGGGACAGGGGGTTCGGGGAGCTGTTTTTT. Translation gives CASSSRDRGFGELFF.

This chain joins TRBV7-3 and TRBJ2-5; D not resolved. The CDR3 is 13 amino acids. The germline V gene has CDR1 SGHTA and CDR2 FQGTGA. Trimming left V 5 bases short and J 4 bases short, with 11 bases between. The DNA for the CDR3 is TGTGCCAGCAGCCCACTCCCCCTAGAGACCCAGTACTTC. Translating it yields CASSPLPLETQYF.

This clone appeared a few times. The genes are TRBV6-1 and TRBJ1-4, with 7 bases lining up with TRBD1. This CDR3 has 14 amino acids. V was clipped by 8 bases and J by 6 bases; unmatched bases: 9. Germline V CDR1 and CDR2: MNHNS, SASEGT. The DNA of the CDR3 is TGTGCCAGCGGAAGACAGGGTATACATGAAAAACTGTTTTTT. Protein product: CASGRQGIHEKLFF.

The rearrangement links TRBV5-4 to TRBJ1-1, with 10 nucleotides matching TRBD1. J gave up 6 bases and V 4 bases, and 6 bases lay outside the gene matches. The germline gives CDR1 SGHNT, CDR2 YYREEE (reference sequence). The CDR3 sequence is 14 residues long. The CDR3 spells CASSLGQGLAEAFF. CDR3 sequence (DNA): TGTGCCAGCAGCCTGGGACAGGGGTTGGCTGAAGCTTTCTTT. Complete variable domain (other parts from reference TRBV5-4 and TRBJ1-1): ETGVTQSPTHLIKTRGQQVTLRCSSQSGHNTVSWYQQALGQGPQFIFQYYREEENGRGNFPPRFSGLQFPNYSSELNVNALELDDSALYLCASSLGQGLAEAFFGQGTRLTVV.

The chain carries TRBV13 and TRBJ2-7; D might be TRBD1 (5 bases). The CDR3 loop spans 15 amino acids. Germline values: CDR1 PRHDT, CDR2 FYEKMQ (reference sequence). V was pared by 5 bases and J by 6 bases, with 20 bases between. The CDR3 reads CASSHRISADGEQYF. DNA of the CDR3: TGTGCCAGCAGCCACAGGATATCTGCAGACGGCGAGCAGTACTTC.

The rearrangement links TRBV18 to TRBJ2-7; the match to TRBD1 covers 7 bases. The ends lost 5 bases at V and 2 bases at J; junction bases unmatched: 9. The CDR3 is 15 amino acids. Germline CDR1 KGHSH, CDR2 LQKENI. The DNA for the CDR3 is TGTGCCAGCTCAACAGTAGGGCAGGGGGCCTACGAGCAGTACTTC. It is translated as CASSTVGQGAYEQYF.

This chain connects TRBV19 to TRBJ1-5; 8 positions agree with TRBD1. CDR3 size: 15 residues. J was trimmed by 7 bases and V by 6 bases; bases with no gene match: 11. Germline V CDR1 and CDR2: LNHDA, SQIVND (reference sequence). CDR3 region: CASSSNRAGGQPQHF. As DNA, the CDR3 is TGTGCCAGTAGCAGCAACCGCGCAGGGGGCCAGCCCCAGCATTTT.

V and J are TRBV28 and TRBJ1-5, with 9 bases fitting TRBD1. This CDR3 has 14 amino acids. Germline CDR1 is MDHEN and CDR2 is SYDVKM. V gave up 6 bases and J gave up 7 bases; unmatched junction bases: 7. The DNA for the CDR3 is TGTGCCAGCAGCGAACAGGGGGCTTGGCAGCCCCAGCATTTT. This encodes CASSEQGAWQPQHF. The full variable domain, its missing parts supplied by reference TRBV28 and TRBJ1-5, is DVKVTQSSRYLVKRTGEKVFLECVQDMDHENMFWYRQDPGLGLRLIYFSYDVKMKEKGDIPEGYSVSREKKERFSLILESASTNQTSMYLCASSEQGAWQPQHFGDGTRLSIL.

The table lists this clone with a count of one. CDR3 amino acids: CSVDRDGYTF. The CDR3 DNA follows: TGCAGCGTTGATCGCGATGGCTACACCTTC. The rearrangement uses TRBV29-1 and TRBJ1-2; D is ambiguous. V shed 3 bases and J shed 6 bases, with 5 bases lying between them. Germline assignment: CDR1 SQVTM and CDR2 ANQGSEA. CDR3 size: 10 residues. Full variable domain (outside the CDR3, taken from reference TRBV29-1 and TRBJ1-2): SAVISQKPSRDICQRGTSLTIQCQVDSQVTMMFWYRQQPGQSLTLIATANQGSEATYESGFVIDKFPISRPNLTFSTLTVSNMSPEDSSIYLCSVDRDGYTFGSGTRLTVV.